This T cell receptor (beta chain) is drawn from a study of cytomegalovirus exposure and HLA in healthy donors. Study outcomes and limitations: An assumption of roughly uniform sequencing depth across donors underlay the presence/absence analyses.

13 Jbeta primers and 60 Vbeta primers were used for the PCR. Sequenced by immunoSEQ multiplex PCR; TCRdb stores in-frame clones only, minus some. Among approximately 200,000 clones listed, 70% to 80% were seen once. The CDR3 sequence is 13 residues long. From germline, CDR1 is SQVTM and CDR2 ANQGSEA. V shed 6 bases, J shed 7 bases, and the junction held 6 bases outside the gene matches. About this clone itself: Its cognate antigen is unknown.

V and J are TRBV29-1 and TRBJ2-3; 11 nucleotides match TRBD1. The clonotype comes from a girl aged 10 to 17 in good health and CMV-seropositive. The sequenced material came from PBMCs. CDR3 residues: CSVNGQGANTQYF. The CDR3 DNA reads TGCAGCGTGAATGGACAGGGGGCGAATACGCAGTATTTT.